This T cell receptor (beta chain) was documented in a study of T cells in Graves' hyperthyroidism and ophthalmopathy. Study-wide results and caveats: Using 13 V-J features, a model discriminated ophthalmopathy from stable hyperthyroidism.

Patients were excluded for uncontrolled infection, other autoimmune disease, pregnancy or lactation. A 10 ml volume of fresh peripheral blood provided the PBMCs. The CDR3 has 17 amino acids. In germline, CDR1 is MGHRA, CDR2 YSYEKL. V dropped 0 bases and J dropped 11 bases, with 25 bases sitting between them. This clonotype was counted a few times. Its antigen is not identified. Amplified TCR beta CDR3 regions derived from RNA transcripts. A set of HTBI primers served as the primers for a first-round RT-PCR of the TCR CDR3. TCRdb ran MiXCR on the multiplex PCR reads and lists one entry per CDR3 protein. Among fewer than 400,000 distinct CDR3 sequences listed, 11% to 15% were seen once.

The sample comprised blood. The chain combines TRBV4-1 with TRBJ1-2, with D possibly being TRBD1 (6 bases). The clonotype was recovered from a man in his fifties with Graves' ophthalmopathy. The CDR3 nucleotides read TGCGCCAGCAGCCAAGAATCCGGTCGGCGGACAGCGGGAGGGTACACCTTC. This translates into CASSQESGRRTAGGYTF.